The subject of this entry is one TCR beta chain. Its target is not known. This sample stems from a study of cytomegalovirus exposure and HLA in healthy donors. Study conclusions and caveats: Among TCR beta chains, those listed as cytomegalovirus-associated numbered over 150.

Researchers ran the PCR with 60 Vbeta and 13 Jbeta primers. Clones were sequenced by immunoSEQ multiplex PCR, and TCRdb holds only the in-frame ones, with some missing. The sample has roughly 180,000 clones, about 80% seen once. What was sequenced was PBMCs. The source of this sequence is a man aged 18 to 35 in good health and CMV-seronegative.

This CDR3 reads CASSQDRGSEAFF. Written as DNA, the CDR3 is TGCGCCAGCAGCCAAGATCGAGGGAGTGAAGCTTTCTTT. The chain links TRBV4-3 to TRBJ1-1; D gene unclear. Between the trimmed V and J ends, which lost 0 bases and 7 bases, there was a span of 9 bases. The V gene's germline CDR1 is LGHNA and CDR2 YSLEER. The CDR3 covers 13 residues.